Each of the 19 T cell receptor beta chains below was sequenced from the same sample in a study of T cells in Graves' hyperthyroidism and ophthalmopathy. RNA transcripts were the template for amplifying TCR beta CDR3 regions. With the HTBI primer set, the TCR CDR3 went through a first round of RT-PCR. TCRdb re-analysed the multiplex PCR reads in MiXCR, keeping a single row per CDR3 protein. The sample has approximately 360,000 distinct CDR3 sequences, 15% to 18% seen once. Material: blood. The receptors shown here come from a woman under 30 with Graves' hyperthyroidism that later progressed to Graves' ophthalmopathy.

This sequence joins TRBV20-1 and TRBJ2-1; TRBD2 aligns across 14 bases. The CDR3 runs to 15 residues. Germline V CDR1 and CDR2: DFQATT, SNEGSKA (reference sequence). The V segment lost 3 bases and the J segment 8 bases; nucleotides outside the gene matches: 6. The CDR3 here is CSASGGTSGSYEQFF. Here the CDR3 DNA reads TGCAGTGCTAGTGGGGGGACTAGCGGGAGCTATGAGCAGTTCTTC.

This clonotype was picked up a small number of times. V usage is TRBV7-6 and J usage is TRBJ2-7; 12 bases line up with TRBD2. Germline trimming cut 5 bases from V and 4 bases from J; bases unmatched to any gene: 6. CDR1 and CDR2 (germline): SGHVS, FNYEAQ. The CDR3 consists of 15 residues. The CDR3 DNA sequence: TGTGCCAGCAGCCCTAGGACTAGCGGGGATTACGAGCAGTACTTC. It yields the protein CASSPRTSGDYEQYF.

This clonotype was picked up many times. J is TRBJ2-2 and V is TRBV11-3; D call uncertain. Germline V lookup: CDR1 SGHNT, CDR2 YENEEA. The CDR3 extends over 12 amino acids. Trimming removed 3 bases from V and 8 bases from J, with 7 bases in between. CDR3 in amino acids: CASSFATGELFF. CDR3 nucleotide sequence: TGTGCCAGCAGCTTTGCAACTGGGGAGCTGTTTTTT.

Of note for this clonotype: This may stem from a read error, because a much larger clone lies one nucleotide away. The chain uses TRBV20-1 and TRBJ2-1; 9 bases fit TRBD2. The end of the DNA is better explained by TRBJ2-7, so the J call may be wrong. Germline-derived CDR1 and CDR2 are DFQATT and SNEGSKA (reference sequence). The CDR3 sequence is 14 residues long. This CDR3 reads CSARGLAGNNEQYF. In DNA, the CDR3 is TGCAGTGCTAGAGGGCTAGCGGGGAACAATGAGCAGTACTTC.

This clonotype was picked up a small number of times. This sequence joins TRBV25-1 and TRBJ2-1, with D unclear. The CDR3 is made up of 12 amino acids. Per the germline V gene, CDR1 is MGHDK and CDR2 is SYGVNS. V was cut by 3 bases and J by 8 bases, with 8 bases left in between. The CDR3 region has the DNA TGTGCCAGCAGTGACTCCTGGGATGAGCAGTTCTTC. This sequence encodes CASSDSWDEQFF.

This clonotype has more than one count but fewer than ten. This may arise from a read error, as a much more abundant clone is one base away. This sequence joins TRBV27 and TRBJ2-5, with D possibly matching TRBD2 (6 bases). Germline V CDR1 and CDR2: MNHEY, SMNVEV (reference sequence). V lost 4 bases, J lost 9 bases, and 15 bases lay in between. There are 13 residues in the CDR3. The CDR3 here is CASSSFGGEAQYF. CDR3 sequence (DNA): TGTGCCAGCAGTTCTTTCGGTGGGGAGGCCCAGTACTTC.

This clonotype occurred many times. The chain couples TRBV11-2 to TRBJ2-5; 16 positions agree with TRBD2. The CDR3 length is 17 residues. Trimming cost V 5 bases and J 5 bases; bases outside gene matches: 8. Germline V CDR1 and CDR2: SGHAT, FQNNGV. The CDR3 bases are TGTGCCAGCAGCCCAGGGACTAGCGGGAGGGCCAGGGAGACCCAGTACTTC. Its translation is CASSPGTSGRARETQYF.

There are a few counts of this clonotype. The chain couples TRBV6-1 to TRBJ2-6; D is undetermined. The germline V gene encodes CDR1 MNHNS and CDR2 SASEGT. This CDR3 comprises 17 residues. V was pared by 2 bases and J by 0 bases, with 11 bases between. The CDR3 here is CASSESGSFSGANVLTF. The DNA of the CDR3 is TGTGCCAGCAGTGAAAGTGGCTCATTCTCTGGGGCCAACGTCCTGACTTTC.

The chain recombines TRBV19 with TRBJ2-1; 8 nucleotides agree with TRBD2. Germline CDR1 reads LNHDA; CDR2 reads SQIVND (reference sequence). CDR3 length: 16 amino acids. The V segment lost 3 bases and the J segment 2 bases; nucleotides outside the gene matches: 6. The CDR3 coding sequence is TGTGCCAGTAGTATGGGGGACGGGAGGGCCTACAATGAGCAGTTCTTC. Protein sequence: CASSMGDGRAYNEQFF.

The V call is TRBV27, the J call TRBJ2-7; D call uncertain. The CDR3 length is 13 residues. V gave up 5 bases and J gave up 4 bases, with 12 bases separating them. Per the germline V gene, CDR1 is MNHEY and CDR2 is SMNVEV (reference sequence). As DNA, the CDR3 is TGTGCCAGCAGTCCCGTGACCGCGTACGAGCAGTACTTC. It is translated as CASSPVTAYEQYF.

The table lists this clonotype with many counts. The chain has TRBV2 and TRBJ2-7; 8 bases map to TRBD1. The CDR3 runs 15 residues. The germline V gene encodes CDR1 SNHLY and CDR2 FYNNEI. J was trimmed by 3 bases and V by 4 bases; bases with no gene match: 8. CDR3 in DNA: TGTGCCAGCAGTGCTTGGACAGGGAGATACTACGAGCAGTACTTC. Translation: CASSAWTGRYYEQYF.

This clonotype was observed at least ten times. This rearrangement joins TRBV6-1 to TRBJ2-3; the D call may be TRBD1 or TRBD2 (5 bases each). The germline gives CDR1 MNHNS, CDR2 SASEGT. The CDR3 contains 14 residues. V was trimmed by 5 bases and J by 5 bases, leaving 14 bases between them. The CDR3 here is CASSLRDGVDTQYF. The CDR3 nucleotides are TGTGCCAGCAGTCTCCGGGACGGCGTAGATACGCAGTATTTT.

The J gene is TRBJ2-2, the V gene TRBV13, with 10 bases aligning to TRBD1. Unmatched junction bases numbered 6, after V lost 5 bases and J lost 6 bases. The CDR3 totals 15 residues. Germline lookup yields CDR1 PRHDT and CDR2 FYEKMQ (reference sequence). CDR3 coding DNA: TGTGCCAGCAGCCCCCGACAGGGGGCGCCCGGGGAGCTGTTTTTT. Its translation: CASSPRQGAPGELFF.

As for this clonotype: With a much larger clone just one base away, this may be a read error. The chain carries TRBV5-8 and TRBJ2-1; 7 bases fit TRBD1. Germline CDR1 SGHTS, CDR2 YDEGEE. The CDR3 is made up of 14 amino acids. The CDR3 protein is CASSHGTAYNEQLF. CDR3 bases: TGTGCCAGCAGCCATGGGACAGCTTACAATGAGCAGCTCTTC.

This clonotype was observed at least ten times. This chain uses TRBV7-9 with TRBJ2-3, with 10 positions matching TRBD1. Losses at the gene ends were 6 bases for V and 2 bases for J; bases not matched to a gene: 8. This CDR3 region has 16 residues. Looked up from germline, CDR1 is SEHNR and CDR2 is FQNEAQ (reference sequence). The CDR3 coding sequence is TGTGCCAGCAGAGGGGGGGACAGGGGCGCCACAGATACGCAGTATTTT. It codes for CASRGGDRGATDTQYF.

In this sample, this clonotype turned up a few times. V gene TRBV20-1 combines with J gene TRBJ2-5; D call uncertain. The CDR3 runs 12 residues. Trimming pared 3 bases from V and 3 bases from J, leaving 8 bases between. Germline V lookup: CDR1 DFQATT, CDR2 SNEGSKA (reference sequence). This chain's CDR3 is CSASVEKETQYF. CDR3 sequence (DNA): TGCAGTGCTAGTGTGGAGAAAGAGACCCAGTACTTC.

Points on this clonotype: A read error may be the cause here, since a much bigger clone is one base away. The chain carries TRBV20-1 and TRBJ1-5, with 7 bases lining up with TRBD1. Germline CDR1 and CDR2: DFQATT and SNEGSKA (reference sequence). The length of the CDR3 is 13 residues. In DNA form, the CDR3 reads TGCAGTGCTCAAGACAGGGAGGGTCAGCCCCGGCATTTT. Translating gives CSAQDREGQPRHF.

The sample holds many counts of this clonotype. V gene TRBV28 combines with J gene TRBJ2-7; weak D call: TRBD1 (6 bases). Germline V gene sequence: CDR1 MDHEN, CDR2 SYDVKM. The CDR3 length is 14 residues. Trimming pared 5 bases from V and 0 bases from J, leaving 11 bases between. Here the CDR3 DNA reads TGTGCCAGCAGTCCTCGGACAGACTCCTACGAGCAGTACTTC. Protein product: CASSPRTDSYEQYF.

This clonotype has more than one count but fewer than ten. Its ends do not fully match the called genes, so a read error is possible. The chain couples TRBV11-2 to TRBJ2-7, with a tentative D call TRBD2 (6 bases). CDR3 length: 14 residues. The germline V gene encodes CDR1 SGHAT and CDR2 FQNNGV. The CDR3 is CAGSHLAAPYEQYF. The CDR3 DNA reads as TGTGCCGGCAGCCATTTAGCGGCTCCTTACGAGCAGTACTTC.